One TCR beta chain is described in this entry. Its target is unknown. The data are from a study of CD8+ T cells in alopecia areata. Broader study findings: Lesional scalp, notably in alopecia totalis/universalis, had clonality above that of normal scalp.

RNA was extracted and reverse transcribed into cDNA as the sequencing template. The table came from immunoSEQ multiplex PCR; TCRdb's copy has only in-frame clones and leaves some out. The profile shows over 150,000 clones, around three fifths of them singletons. This receptor was identified in a human donor in good health. The material sequenced was CD8+ T cells sorted from blood.

CDR3 in amino acids: CASSLQGGGEQFF. The CDR3 nucleotides are TGCGCCAGCAGCTTGCAGGGCGGCGGTGAGCAGTTCTTC. This chain links TRBV5-1 with TRBJ2-1; TRBD1 might be the D (5 bases). Trimming shortened V by 1 base and J by 9 bases, and 11 bases separated the two germline ends. Germline V CDR1 and CDR2: SGHRS, YFSETQ. The CDR3 is made up of 13 amino acids.